This T cell receptor (beta chain) was sequenced in a study of brain T cells in children with intractable seizures. Assay used: immunoSEQ multiplex PCR; TCRdb lists only in-frame clones, some missing. The sample lists tens of thousands of clones, about 93% occurring once. Looked up from germline, CDR1 is SNHLY and CDR2 is FYNNEI. There are 18 residues in the CDR3. With 0 bases removed from V and 0 bases from J, the gap between germline ends came to 16 bases. The chain recombines TRBV2 with TRBJ2-3; TRBD2 might be the D (6 bases). The sample was peripheral blood, taken at surgery. The source of this sequence is a boy under two years old with tuberous sclerosis and intractable seizures. The CDR3 spells CASSEAIGAGHSTDTQYF. CDR3 bases: TGTGCCAGCAGTGAAGCGATCGGGGCGGGGCACAGCACAGATACGCAGTATTTT.